The rows below give T cell receptor beta chains drawn from one sample of a study of beta chain features in type 1 diabetes. Measured with immunoSEQ multiplex PCR; TCRdb has only the in-frame clones, and not every one. The repertoire holds approximately 170,000 clones, approximately 8.4% seen once, with approximately 2.3% in the top ten. The sample consisted of central memory CD4+ T cells from blood. These receptor sequences come from a woman between 18 and 30 years old in good health. The CDR3 runs from the conserved cysteine through the conserved F or W. The order of the fields is D gene, J gene, V gene, clone size, CDR3 DNA, CDR3 protein. A D gene is named only where the DNA matches it firmly. The size entry is marked missing in some rows and otherwise reads once, few, many or a size class.

.	TRBJ2-3	TRBV11-3	.	TGTGCCAGCAGCGAAGACAGGAGCACAGATACGCAGTATTTT	CASSEDRSTDTQYF
.	TRBJ2-1	TRBV11-3	few	TGTGCCAGCAGCTTCCTTCCTGGCCATGAGCAGTTCTTC	CASSFLPGHEQFF
.	TRBJ2-3	TRBV11-2	.	TGTGCCAGCAGCACACAGCAGGGAAGTACGCAGTATTTT	CASSTQQGSTQYF
TRBD1	TRBJ2-7	TRBV5-6	few	TGTGCCAGCAGCTTCCTGACAGGGCCCCTCGGCGAGCAGTACTTC	CASSFLTGPLGEQYF
.	TRBJ1-2	TRBV5-1	.	TGCGCCAGCAGCTTGGCCGGGTCGGCTCTTGGCTACACCTTC	CASSLAGSALGYTF
.	TRBJ2-7	TRBV6-1	few	TGTGCCAGCAGTGATTTCAGGGGAGAGCAGTACTTC	CASSDFRGEQYF
.	TRBJ2-4	TRBV29-1	few	TGCAGCGTTGGGGATCGGGGGGCGCCCCCAATTCAGTACTTC	CSVGDRGAPPIQYF
TRBD2	TRBJ2-3	TRBV19	few	TGTGCCAGTAGTCCTAGCGGGGATACGCAGTATTTT	CASSPSGDTQYF
.	TRBJ1-5	TRBV30	few	TGTGCCTGGAGTGATGGCGTGCCGGGTCAGCCCCAGCATTTT	CAWSDGVPGQPQHF
.	TRBJ1-5	TRBV5-1	.	TGCGCCAGCAGTGAAGGGGGCAATCAGCCCCAGCATTTT	CASSEGGNQPQHF
TRBD2	TRBJ2-1	TRBV4-3	few	TGCGCCAGCAGCGCACAAGTTGCTAGCGGGGGAGTTGGGGATGAGCAGTTCTTC	CASSAQVASGGVGDEQFF
TRBD1	TRBJ1-2	TRBV11-2	few	TGTGCCAGCAACTTAGGTCAGGGGGTTAACTATGGCTACACCTTC	CASNLGQGVNYGYTF
TRBD2	TRBJ2-3	TRBV7-2	few	TGTGCCAGCAGCGTTAGACTAGCTGATACGCAGTATTTT	CASSVRLADTQYF
TRBD1	TRBJ2-2	TRBV6-7	few	TGTGCCAGCAGTTTCCCCCGGACAGGGGATGACACCGGGGAGCTGTTTTTT	CASSFPRTGDDTGELFF
TRBD1	TRBJ2-7	TRBV14	few	TGTGCCAGCAGCCAACGATGGGACAGCCCCTACGAGCAGTACTTC	CASSQRWDSPYEQYF
TRBD1	TRBJ2-5	TRBV30	few	TGTGCCTGGAGTTTGGGACAGGGGACGCAAGAGACCCAGTACTTC	CAWSLGQGTQETQYF
TRBD2	TRBJ2-3	TRBV14	.	TGTGCCAGCAGCCCCCGACTAGCCGCAGATACGCAGTATTTT	CASSPRLAADTQYF
.	TRBJ1-1	TRBV5-1	few	TGCGCCAGCAGCTTGGATTGGAGGAACACTGAAGCTTTCTTT	CASSLDWRNTEAFF
.	TRBJ2-7	TRBV5-4	few	TGTGCCAGCAGCTTGGCCGGGACTGCACTCTACGAGCAGTACTTC	CASSLAGTALYEQYF
.	TRBJ2-1	TRBV11-2	.	TGTGCCAGCAGCTTAGGGCAACACAATGAGCAGTTCTTC	CASSLGQHNEQFF
.	TRBJ1-2	TRBV29-1	many	TGCAGCGCTTCGACAGATTATGGCTACACCTTC	CSASTDYGYTF
.	TRBJ2-7	TRBV9	.	TGTGCCAGCAGCGTAGAACAGGCCACCTACGAGCAGTACTTC	CASSVEQATYEQYF
.	TRBJ2-5	TRBV28	few	TGTGCCAGCAGTTCCCTAGACAGGCCCCCTAGAGTACAAGAGACCCAGTACTTC	CASSSLDRPPRVQETQYF
.	TRBJ1-2	TRBV11-2	few	TGTGCCAGCAGCTTCCAGGGGAGTGGCTACACCTTC	CASSFQGSGYTF
TRBD1	TRBJ2-7	TRBV6-6	few	TGTGCCAGCAGCCTACAGGGGGCCTCCTACGAGCAGTACTTC	CASSLQGASYEQYF
.	TRBJ2-7	TRBV5-1	few	TGCGCCAGCAGCCCACAGGGTTACGAGCAGTACTTC	CASSPQGYEQYF
.	TRBJ1-2	TRBV2	.	TGTGCCAGCAGTCCCCCGCAGGGCGACTATGGCTACACCTTC	CASSPPQGDYGYTF
TRBD1	TRBJ1-5	TRBV6-4	.	TGTGCCAGCAGTGACAGGGGGCATAGCAATCAGCCCCAGCATTTT	CASSDRGHSNQPQHF
.	TRBJ2-2	TRBV5-6	.	TGTGCCAGCAGTCCCCCTTACGACAGGACCGGGGAGCTGTTTTTT	CASSPPYDRTGELFF
.	TRBJ2-2	TRBV29-1	.	TGCAGCGTTGAAGATTACGGGGGACGGACCGGGGAGCTGTTTTTT	CSVEDYGGRTGELFF
.	TRBJ1-4	TRBV4-3	few	TGCGCCAGCAGCCTCGACAGTCGGGAAAAACTGTTTTTT	CASSLDSREKLFF
TRBD1	TRBJ1-4	TRBV28	.	TGTGCCAGCAGTCCGGGACAGGGGAAAGGAAAACTGTTTTTT	CASSPGQGKGKLFF
TRBD1	TRBJ1-2	TRBV6-5	few	TGTGCCAGCAGTTACGTGGGACAGGGATCCAATGGCTACACCTTC	CASSYVGQGSNGYTF
TRBD1	TRBJ1-2	TRBV7-9	few	TGTGCCAGCAGCATTACAGGGGCTAACTATGGCTACACCTTC	CASSITGANYGYTF
TRBD1	TRBJ2-3	TRBV30	few	TGTGCCTGGAGTCCGGACAGGGGGTCAGATACGCAGTATTTT	CAWSPDRGSDTQYF
.	TRBJ1-6	TRBV5-4	.	TGTGCCAGCAGTTCCGTCGCGGCACCCCTCCACTTT	CASSSVAAPLHF
.	TRBJ2-3	TRBV5-1	.	TGCGCCAGCAGCTTGGCCGTGACTAGAAACACAGATACGCAGTATTTT	CASSLAVTRNTDTQYF
TRBD2	TRBJ2-2	TRBV5-1	few	TGCGCCAGCAGCCCGGCTGGGGGGGCGAACACCGGGGAGCTGTTTTTT	CASSPAGGANTGELFF
.	TRBJ2-3	TRBV7-7	few	TGTGCTAGCAGCCGCGGTTTTAGCGCCAGCACAGATACGCAGTATTTT	CASSRGFSASTDTQYF
.	TRBJ1-1	TRBV18	.	TGTGCCAGCTCACCGCGGGGAGGGGGGCGAGAATACACTGAAGCTTTCTTT	CASSPRGGGREYTEAFF
TRBD1	TRBJ1-1	TRBV4-3	few	TGCGCCAGCAGCCACCAGGGGGGCACTGAAGCTTTCTTT	CASSHQGGTEAFF
.	TRBJ2-7	TRBV25-1	.	TGTGCCAGCAGTGAAGGCCAGGGTGGCTACGAGCAGTACTTC	CASSEGQGGYEQYF
TRBD2	TRBJ2-3	TRBV2	few	TGTGCCAGCAGGGCCGGGAGGGGTGAAGATACGCAGTATTTT	CASRAGRGEDTQYF
TRBD2	TRBJ2-2	TRBV14	.	TGTGCCAGCAGCCACGGGACTAGCGGGAGGAACACCGGGGAGCTGTTTTTT	CASSHGTSGRNTGELFF
TRBD1	TRBJ2-4	TRBV6-1	.	TGTGCCAGCAGAGTTGACAGGGGGGCCAAAAACATTCAGTACTTC	CASRVDRGAKNIQYF
.	TRBJ1-5	TRBV6-1	few	TGTGCCAGCAGTGAAGTAGCCGATCAGCCCCAGCATTTT	CASSEVADQPQHF
.	TRBJ2-5	TRBV4-3	few	TGCGCCAGCAGCCAGGCCGCCAGGGTGCAGGGAAGGGGAGAGACCCAGTACTTC	CASSQAARVQGRGETQYF
TRBD2	TRBJ2-7	TRBV7-2	.	TGTGCCAGCAGCTTAGTCTCTAGCGGGGGGGCCTACGAGCAGTACTTC	CASSLVSSGGAYEQYF
.	TRBJ1-3	TRBV5-1	.	TGCGCCAGCAGCGAAAACAGGAACTCTGGAAACACCATATATTTT	CASSENRNSGNTIYF